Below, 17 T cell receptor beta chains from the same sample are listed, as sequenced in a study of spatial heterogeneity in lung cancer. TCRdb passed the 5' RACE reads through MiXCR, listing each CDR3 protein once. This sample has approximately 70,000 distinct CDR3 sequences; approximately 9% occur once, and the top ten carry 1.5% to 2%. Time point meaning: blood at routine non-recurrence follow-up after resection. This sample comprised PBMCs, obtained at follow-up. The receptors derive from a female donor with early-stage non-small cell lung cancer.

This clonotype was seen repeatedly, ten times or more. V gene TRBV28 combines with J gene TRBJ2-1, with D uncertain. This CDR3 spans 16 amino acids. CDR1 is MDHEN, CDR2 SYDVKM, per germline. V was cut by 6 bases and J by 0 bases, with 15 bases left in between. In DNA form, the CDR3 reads TGTGCCAGCAGGAAGGACCGCTCTAGCTCCTACAATGAGCAGTTCTTC. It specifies CASRKDRSSSYNEQFF.

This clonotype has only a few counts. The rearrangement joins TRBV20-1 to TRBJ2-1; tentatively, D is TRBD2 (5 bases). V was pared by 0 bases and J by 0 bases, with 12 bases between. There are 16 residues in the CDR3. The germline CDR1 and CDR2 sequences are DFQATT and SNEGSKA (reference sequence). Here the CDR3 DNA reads TGCAGTGCTAGAGATCCCGCCGGGGACTCCTACAATGAGCAGTTCTTC. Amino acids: CSARDPAGDSYNEQFF.

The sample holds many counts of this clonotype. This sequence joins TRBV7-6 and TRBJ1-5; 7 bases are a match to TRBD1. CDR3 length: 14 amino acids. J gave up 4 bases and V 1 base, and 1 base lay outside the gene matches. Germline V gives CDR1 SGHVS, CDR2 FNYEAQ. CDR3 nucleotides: TGTGCCAGCAGCTTAGAACAGGGGAATCAGCCCCAGCATTTT. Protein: CASSLEQGNQPQHF.

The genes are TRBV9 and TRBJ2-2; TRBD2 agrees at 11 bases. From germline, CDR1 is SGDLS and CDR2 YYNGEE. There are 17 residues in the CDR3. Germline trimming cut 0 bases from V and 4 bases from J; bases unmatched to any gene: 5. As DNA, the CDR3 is TGTGCCAGCAGCGTAGCAGCCGGGACTAGCGGCACCGGGGAGCTGTTTTTT. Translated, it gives CASSVAAGTSGTGELFF.

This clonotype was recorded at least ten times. The CDR3 sequence is CASSRPSGSEKLFF. The DNA of the CDR3 is TGTGCCAGTTCCAGACCGTCGGGGAGTGAAAAACTGTTTTTT. The V call is TRBV19, the J call TRBJ1-4; unclear D gene. The CDR3 length is 14 residues. Trimming took 8 bases from V and 7 from J, leaving 17 bases between them. Germline V gives CDR1 LNHDA, CDR2 SQIVND (reference sequence).

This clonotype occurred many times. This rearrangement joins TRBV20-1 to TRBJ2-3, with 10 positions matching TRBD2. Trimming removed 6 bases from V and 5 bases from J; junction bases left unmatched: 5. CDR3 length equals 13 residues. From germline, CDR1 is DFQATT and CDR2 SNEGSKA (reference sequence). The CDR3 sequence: CSAPRLAGDTQYF. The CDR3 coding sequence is TGCAGTGCCCCGAGACTAGCGGGAGATACGCAGTATTTT.

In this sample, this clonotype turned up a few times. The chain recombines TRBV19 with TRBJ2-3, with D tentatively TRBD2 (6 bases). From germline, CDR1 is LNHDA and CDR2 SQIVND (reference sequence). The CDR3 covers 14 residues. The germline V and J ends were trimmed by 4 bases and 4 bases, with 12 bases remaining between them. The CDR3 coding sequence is TGTGCCAGTAGTAGCCCCGGGACTTCAGATACGCAGTATTTT. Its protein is CASSSPGTSDTQYF.

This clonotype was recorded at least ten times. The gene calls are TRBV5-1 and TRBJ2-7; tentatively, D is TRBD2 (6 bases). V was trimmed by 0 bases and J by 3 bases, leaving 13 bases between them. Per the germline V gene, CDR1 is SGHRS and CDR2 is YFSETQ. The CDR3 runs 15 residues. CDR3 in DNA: TGCGCCAGCAGCTTGGTTGCGGGATTCTACTACGAGCAGTACTTC. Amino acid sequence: CASSLVAGFYYEQYF.

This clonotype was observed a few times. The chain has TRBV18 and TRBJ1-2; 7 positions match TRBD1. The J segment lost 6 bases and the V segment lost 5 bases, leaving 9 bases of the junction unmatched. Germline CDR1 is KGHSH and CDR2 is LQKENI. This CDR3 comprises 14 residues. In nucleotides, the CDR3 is TGTGCCAGCTCAGCACAGGGGCTGGTAGATGGCTACACCTTC. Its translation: CASSAQGLVDGYTF.

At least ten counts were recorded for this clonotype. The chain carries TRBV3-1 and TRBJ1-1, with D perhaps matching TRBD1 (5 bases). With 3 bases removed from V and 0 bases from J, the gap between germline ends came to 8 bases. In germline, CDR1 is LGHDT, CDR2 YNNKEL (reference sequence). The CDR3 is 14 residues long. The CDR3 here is CASSHGTVNTEAFF. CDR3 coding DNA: TGTGCCAGCAGCCATGGGACGGTGAACACTGAAGCTTTCTTT. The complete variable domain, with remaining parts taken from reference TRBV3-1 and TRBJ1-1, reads DTAVSQTPKYLVTQMGNDKSIKCEQNLGHDTMYWYKQDSKKFLKIMFSYNNKELIINETVPNRFSPKSPDKAHLNLHINSLELGDSAVYFCASSHGTVNTEAFFGQGTRLTVV.

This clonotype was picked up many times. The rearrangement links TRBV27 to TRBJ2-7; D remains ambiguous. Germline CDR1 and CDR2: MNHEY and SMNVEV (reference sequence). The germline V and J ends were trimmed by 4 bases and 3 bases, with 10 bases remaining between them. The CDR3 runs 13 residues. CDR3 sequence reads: CASSYQENYEQYF. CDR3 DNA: TGTGCCAGCAGTTATCAGGAGAACTACGAGCAGTACTTC.

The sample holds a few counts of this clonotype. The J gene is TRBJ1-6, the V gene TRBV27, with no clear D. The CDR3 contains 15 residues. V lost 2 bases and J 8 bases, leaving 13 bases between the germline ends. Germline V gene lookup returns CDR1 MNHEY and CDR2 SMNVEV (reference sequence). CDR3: CASSLQADFYSPLHF. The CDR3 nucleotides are TGTGCCAGCAGTTTACAAGCAGACTTCTATTCACCCCTCCACTTT.

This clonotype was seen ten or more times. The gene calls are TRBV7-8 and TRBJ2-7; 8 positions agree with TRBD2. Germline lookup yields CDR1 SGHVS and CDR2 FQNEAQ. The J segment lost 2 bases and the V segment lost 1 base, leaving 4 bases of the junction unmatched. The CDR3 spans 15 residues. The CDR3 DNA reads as TGTGCCAGCAGCTTAGAGACTAGCGTTACCTACGAGCAGTACTTC. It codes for CASSLETSVTYEQYF. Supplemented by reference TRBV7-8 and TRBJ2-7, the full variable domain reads GAGVSQSPRYKVAKRGQDVALRCDPISGHVSLFWYQQALGQGPEFLTYFQNEAQLDKSGLPSDRFFAERPEGSVSTLKIQRTQQEDSAVYLCASSLETSVTYEQYFGPGTRLTVT.

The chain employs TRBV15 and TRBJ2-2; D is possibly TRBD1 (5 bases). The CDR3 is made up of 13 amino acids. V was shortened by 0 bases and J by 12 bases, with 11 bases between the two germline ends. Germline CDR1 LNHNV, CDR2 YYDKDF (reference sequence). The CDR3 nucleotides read TGTGCCACCAGCAGAGACAGGGCAGTCAAGCTGTTTTTT. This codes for CATSRDRAVKLFF.

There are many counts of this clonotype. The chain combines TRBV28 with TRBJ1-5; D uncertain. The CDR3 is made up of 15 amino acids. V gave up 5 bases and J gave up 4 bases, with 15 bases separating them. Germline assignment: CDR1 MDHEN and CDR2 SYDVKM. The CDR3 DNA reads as TGTGCCAGCAGTCACCGGGTCTCCGGGAATCAGCCCCAGCATTTT. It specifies CASSHRVSGNQPQHF. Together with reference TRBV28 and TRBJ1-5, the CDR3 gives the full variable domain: DVKVTQSSRYLVKRTGEKVFLECVQDMDHENMFWYRQDPGLGLRLIYFSYDVKMKEKGDIPEGYSVSREKKERFSLILESASTNQTSMYLCASSHRVSGNQPQHFGDGTRLSIL.

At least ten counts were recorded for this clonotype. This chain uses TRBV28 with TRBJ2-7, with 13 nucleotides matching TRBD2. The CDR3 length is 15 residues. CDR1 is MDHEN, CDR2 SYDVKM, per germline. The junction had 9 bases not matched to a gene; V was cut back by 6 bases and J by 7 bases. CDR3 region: CASSFGTSGTQEQYF. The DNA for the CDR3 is TGTGCCAGCAGCTTTGGGACTAGCGGGACGCAGGAGCAGTACTTC.

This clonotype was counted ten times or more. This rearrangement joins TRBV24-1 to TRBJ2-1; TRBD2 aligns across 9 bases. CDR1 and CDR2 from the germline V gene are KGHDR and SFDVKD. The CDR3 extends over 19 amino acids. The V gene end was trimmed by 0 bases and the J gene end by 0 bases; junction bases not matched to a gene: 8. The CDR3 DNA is TGTGCCACCAGTGATTTGAAAGGGACTAGCTTGGTCTCCTACAATGAGCAGTTCTTC. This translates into CATSDLKGTSLVSYNEQFF.